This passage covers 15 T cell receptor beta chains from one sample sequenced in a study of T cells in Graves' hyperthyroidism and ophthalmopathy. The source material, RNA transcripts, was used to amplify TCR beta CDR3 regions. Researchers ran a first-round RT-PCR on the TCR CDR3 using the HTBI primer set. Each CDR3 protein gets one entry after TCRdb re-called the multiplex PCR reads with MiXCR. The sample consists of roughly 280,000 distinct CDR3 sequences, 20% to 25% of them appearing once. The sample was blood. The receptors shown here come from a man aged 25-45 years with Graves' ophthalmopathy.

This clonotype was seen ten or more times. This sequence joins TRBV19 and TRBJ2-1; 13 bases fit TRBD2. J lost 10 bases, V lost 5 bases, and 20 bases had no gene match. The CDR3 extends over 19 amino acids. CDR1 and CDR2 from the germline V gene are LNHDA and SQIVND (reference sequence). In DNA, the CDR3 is TGTGCCAGTAGTCACAACCCCGGACTAGCGGGAGTGGGGATGGGGGAGCAGTTCTTC. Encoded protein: CASSHNPGLAGVGMGEQFF.

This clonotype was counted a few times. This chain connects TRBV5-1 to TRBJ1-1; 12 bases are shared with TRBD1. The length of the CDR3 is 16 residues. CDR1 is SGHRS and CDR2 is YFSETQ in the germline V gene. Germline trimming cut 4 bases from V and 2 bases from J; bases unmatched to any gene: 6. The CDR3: CASSRGDRGLNTEAFF. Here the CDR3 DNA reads TGCGCCAGCAGCCGCGGGGACAGGGGGCTCAACACTGAAGCTTTCTTT.

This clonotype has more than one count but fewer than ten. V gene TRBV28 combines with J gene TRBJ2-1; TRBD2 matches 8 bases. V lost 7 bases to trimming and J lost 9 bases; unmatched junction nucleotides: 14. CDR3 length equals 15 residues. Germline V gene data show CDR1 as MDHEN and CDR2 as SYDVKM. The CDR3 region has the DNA TGTGCCAGCAAGTCAGCTACCGGGAGGGTGGGTGAGCAGTTCTTC. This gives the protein CASKSATGRVGEQFF.

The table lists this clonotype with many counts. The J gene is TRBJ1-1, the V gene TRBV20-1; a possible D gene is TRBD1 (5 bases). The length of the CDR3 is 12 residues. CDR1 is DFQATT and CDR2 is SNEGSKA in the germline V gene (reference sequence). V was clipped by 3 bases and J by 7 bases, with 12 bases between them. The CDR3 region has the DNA TGCAGTGCTAGTTTTCAGGGATTTGAAGCTTTCTTT. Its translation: CSASFQGFEAFF.

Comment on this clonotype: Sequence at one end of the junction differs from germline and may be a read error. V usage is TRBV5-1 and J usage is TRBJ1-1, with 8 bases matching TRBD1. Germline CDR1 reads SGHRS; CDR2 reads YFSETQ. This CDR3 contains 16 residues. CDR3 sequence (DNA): TGCGCCAGCAGCCGCCCCGGACAGGGACAGAACACTGAAGCTTCCTTT. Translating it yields CASSRPGQGQNTEASF.

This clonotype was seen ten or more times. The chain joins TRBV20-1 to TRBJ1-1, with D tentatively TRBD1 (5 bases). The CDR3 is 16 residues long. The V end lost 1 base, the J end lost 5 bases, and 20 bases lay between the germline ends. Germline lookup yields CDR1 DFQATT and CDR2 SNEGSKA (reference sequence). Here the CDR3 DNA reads TGCAGTGCTAGAGGACCCAAAACCGGGGGGGGTACTGAAGCTTTCTTT. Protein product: CSARGPKTGGGTEAFF.

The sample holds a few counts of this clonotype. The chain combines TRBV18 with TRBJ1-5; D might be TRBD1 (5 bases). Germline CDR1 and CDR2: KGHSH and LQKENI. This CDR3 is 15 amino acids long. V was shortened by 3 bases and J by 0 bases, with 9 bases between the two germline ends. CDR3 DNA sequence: TGTGCCAGCTCACCGATACAGGTTAGCAATCAGCCCCAGCATTTT. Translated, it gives CASSPIQVSNQPQHF.

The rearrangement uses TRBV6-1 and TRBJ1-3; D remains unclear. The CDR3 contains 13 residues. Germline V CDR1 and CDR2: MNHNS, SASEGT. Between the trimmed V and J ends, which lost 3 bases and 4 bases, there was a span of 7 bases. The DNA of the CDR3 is TGTGCCAGCAGTGATTGGAGGGGAAACACCATATATTTT. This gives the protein CASSDWRGNTIYF.

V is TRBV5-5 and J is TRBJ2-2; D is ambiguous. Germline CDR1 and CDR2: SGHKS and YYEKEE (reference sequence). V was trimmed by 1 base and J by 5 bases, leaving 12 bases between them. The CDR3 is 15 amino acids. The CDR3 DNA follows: TGTGCCAGCAGCTTGTTGCTTGTTGGTACCGGGGAGCTGTTTTTT. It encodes CASSLLLVGTGELFF.

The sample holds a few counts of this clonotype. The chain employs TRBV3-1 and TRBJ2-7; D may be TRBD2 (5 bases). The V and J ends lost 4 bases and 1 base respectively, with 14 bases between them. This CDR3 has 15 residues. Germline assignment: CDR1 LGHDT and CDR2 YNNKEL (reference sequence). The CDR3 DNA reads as TGTGCCAGCAGCCGGACGGGAACCCATTCCTACGAGCAGTACTTC. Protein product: CASSRTGTHSYEQYF.

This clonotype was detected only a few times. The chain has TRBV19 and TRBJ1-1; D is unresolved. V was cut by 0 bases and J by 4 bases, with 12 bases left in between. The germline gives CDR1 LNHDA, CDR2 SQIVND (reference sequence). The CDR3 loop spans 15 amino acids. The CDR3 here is CASSIDQPLGTEAFF. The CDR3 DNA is TGTGCCAGTAGTATAGATCAACCGCTGGGCACTGAAGCTTTCTTT.

The CDR3 reads CATCEGGRNTEAFF. The CDR3 DNA reads TGTGCCACCTGCGAGGGGGGCAGGAACACTGAAGCTTTCTTT. The chain uses TRBV12-3 or TRBV12-4 and TRBJ1-1, with D possibly matching TRBD1 (6 bases). V shed 10 bases and J shed 1 base, with 16 bases lying between them. The CDR3 runs to 14 residues.

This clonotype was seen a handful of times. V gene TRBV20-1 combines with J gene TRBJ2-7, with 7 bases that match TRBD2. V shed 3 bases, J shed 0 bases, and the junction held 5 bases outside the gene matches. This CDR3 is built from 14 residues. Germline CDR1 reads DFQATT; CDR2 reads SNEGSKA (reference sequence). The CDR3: CSASGDYPSYEQYF. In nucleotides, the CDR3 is TGCAGTGCTAGCGGGGACTATCCCTCCTACGAGCAGTACTTC.

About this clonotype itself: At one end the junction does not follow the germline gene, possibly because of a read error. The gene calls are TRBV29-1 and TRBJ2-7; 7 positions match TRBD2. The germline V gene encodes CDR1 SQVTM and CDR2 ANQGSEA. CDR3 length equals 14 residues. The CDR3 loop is CSTLGGGSSCEQYF. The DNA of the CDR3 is TGCAGCACCTTAGGTGGCGGGAGCTCCTGCGAGCAGTACTTC.

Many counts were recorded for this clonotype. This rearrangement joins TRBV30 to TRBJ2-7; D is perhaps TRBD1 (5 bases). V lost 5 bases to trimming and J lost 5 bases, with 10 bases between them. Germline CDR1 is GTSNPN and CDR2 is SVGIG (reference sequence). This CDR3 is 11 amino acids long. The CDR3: CAWGARNEQYF. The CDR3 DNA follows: TGTGCCTGGGGGGCAAGGAACGAGCAGTACTTC.